The 10 T cell receptor beta chains in this list originate from one sample, sequenced in a study of spatial heterogeneity in lung cancer. TCRdb re-called the 5' RACE reads through MiXCR, storing one row per CDR3 protein. The sample records some 21,000 distinct CDR3 sequences, about 4.5% being singletons. Time point defined: sample taken at primary tumor resection. The sample here was PBMCs, taken at surgery. Receptors were obtained from a male donor with early-stage non-small cell lung cancer.

This clonotype has only a few counts. The V call is TRBV19, the J call TRBJ2-3, with TRBD2 matching 7 bases. Germline V gives CDR1 LNHDA, CDR2 SQIVND (reference sequence). V shed 2 bases and J 4 bases; nucleotides not matched to a gene: 9. The CDR3 is made up of 16 amino acids. This CDR3 reads CASSISPGGMADTQYF. The CDR3 nucleotides are TGTGCCAGTAGTATAAGTCCGGGAGGAATGGCAGATACGCAGTATTTT.

This clonotype was recorded many times. The chain joins TRBV3-1 to TRBJ2-5; tentatively, D is TRBD2 (5 bases). Between the trimmed V and J ends, which lost 5 bases and 5 bases, there was a span of 12 bases. The germline V gene has CDR1 LGHDT and CDR2 YNNKEL (reference sequence). The CDR3 covers 13 residues. CDR3 in amino acids: CASSVDWVETQYF. DNA for the CDR3: TGTGCCAGCAGCGTGGACTGGGTGGAGACCCAGTACTTC.

In its sample, this clonotype is medium-sized (0.01 to 0.1%). The chain uses TRBV28 and TRBJ2-7; possibly TRBD2 for D (5 bases). V dropped 4 bases and J dropped 4 bases, with 8 bases sitting between them. Germline V gene lookup returns CDR1 MDHEN and CDR2 SYDVKM. The CDR3 length is 12 residues. The CDR3 nucleotides read TGTGCCAGCAGTTCACAGCGGTACGAGCAGTACTTC. Amino acids: CASSSQRYEQYF.

The rearrangement uses TRBV7-9 and TRBJ2-6; 9 nucleotides agree with TRBD1. Germline V gene data show CDR1 as SEHNR and CDR2 as FQNEAQ (reference sequence). The CDR3 runs 18 residues. The ends lost 4 bases at V and 2 bases at J; junction bases unmatched: 9. The CDR3 spells CASSSDNTGGPGANVLTF. As DNA, the CDR3 is TGTGCCAGCAGCTCAGATAATACAGGGGGCCCTGGGGCCAACGTCCTGACTTTC.

Sample share makes this clonotype medium-sized (0.01 to 0.1%). The rearrangement joins TRBV7-6 to TRBJ2-3, with D hard to call. Germline values: CDR1 SGHVS, CDR2 FNYEAQ. The CDR3 spans 14 residues. The V gene lost 2 bases and the J gene lost 0 bases, with 6 bases spanning the gap. Written as DNA, the CDR3 is TGTGCCAGCAGCTTACGGCCAAGCACAGATACGCAGTATTTT. It codes for CASSLRPSTDTQYF.

This clonotype has a count of ten or more. The chain carries TRBV4-2 and TRBJ2-3, with TRBD1 identical over 9 bases. V was pared by 3 bases and J by 0 bases, with 4 bases of the junction left unmatched. This CDR3 spans 16 amino acids. Germline-derived CDR1 and CDR2 are LGHNA and YNFKEQ. DNA for the CDR3: TGTGCCAGCAGCCAGTTACAGGGGGCGAGCACAGATACGCAGTATTTT. It encodes CASSQLQGASTDTQYF.

This clonotype was seen more than once but under ten times. V gene TRBV7-2 combines with J gene TRBJ1-3; D gene uncertain. In germline, CDR1 is SGHTA, CDR2 FQGNSA. This CDR3 spans 12 amino acids. V lost 7 bases, J lost 8 bases, and 12 bases lay in between. CDR3: CASNLYSDTIYF. In DNA form, the CDR3 reads TGTGCCAGCAACCTATATTCCGACACCATATATTTT.

This clonotype was counted a few times. The J gene is TRBJ1-1, the V gene TRBV12-3 or TRBV12-4; D ambiguous. This CDR3 has 12 residues. The V end was cut by 6 bases, the J end by 8 bases, with 13 bases between. The CDR3 DNA is TGTGCCAGCAGACCCCCTACTCCCGAAGCTTTCTTT. As protein: CASRPPTPEAFF.

This clonotype was picked up many times. V gene TRBV7-9 combines with J gene TRBJ2-2, with TRBD2 matching over 7 bases. CDR3 length: 16 residues. Per germline, CDR1 SEHNR and CDR2 FQNEAQ (reference sequence). J gave up 0 bases and V 5 bases, and 6 bases lay outside the gene matches. CDR3 in amino acids: CASSQPGGANTGELFF. CDR3 bases: TGTGCCAGCAGCCAGCCGGGGGGTGCGAACACCGGGGAGCTGTTTTTT.

This clonotype was seen ten or more times. The rearrangement uses TRBV7-6 and TRBJ2-1; D is undetermined. The CDR3 has 14 amino acids. V was clipped by 5 bases and J by 9 bases, with 17 bases between them. The germline CDR1 and CDR2 sequences are SGHVS and FNYEAQ. CDR3 residues: CASSPSSLLGEQFF. CDR3 sequence (DNA): TGTGCCAGCAGCCCATCGTCCCTCCTCGGTGAGCAGTTCTTC.